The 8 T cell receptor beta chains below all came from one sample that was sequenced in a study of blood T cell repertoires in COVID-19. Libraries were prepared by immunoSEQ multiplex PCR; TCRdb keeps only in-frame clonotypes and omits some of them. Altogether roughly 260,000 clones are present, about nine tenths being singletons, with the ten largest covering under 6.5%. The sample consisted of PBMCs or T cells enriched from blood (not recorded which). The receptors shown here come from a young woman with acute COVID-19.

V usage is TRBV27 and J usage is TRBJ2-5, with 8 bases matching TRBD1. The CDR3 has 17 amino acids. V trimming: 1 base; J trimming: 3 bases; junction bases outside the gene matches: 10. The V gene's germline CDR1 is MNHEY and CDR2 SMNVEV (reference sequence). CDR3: CASSLYTGTGYKETQYF. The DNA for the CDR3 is TGTGCCAGCAGTTTATACACGGGGACAGGCTACAAAGAGACCCAGTACTTC.

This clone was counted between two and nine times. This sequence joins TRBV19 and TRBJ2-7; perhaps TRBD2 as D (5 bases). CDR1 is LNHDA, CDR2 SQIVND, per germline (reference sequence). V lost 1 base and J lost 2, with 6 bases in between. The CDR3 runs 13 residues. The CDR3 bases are TGTGCCAGTAGTATAGGGGAGACCTACGAGCAGTACTTC. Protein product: CASSIGETYEQYF.

CDR3 nucleotide sequence: TGTGCCAGCCTGCGGGCAGGGGACACAGATACGCAGTATTTT. Its protein is CASLRAGDTDTQYF. The V call is TRBV3-1 (or the pseudogene TRBV3-2), the J call TRBJ2-3; TRBD1 might be the D (6 bases). Germline V gives CDR1 LGHDT, CDR2 YNNKEL (reference sequence). V shed 8 bases and J shed 2 bases, with 14 bases lying between them. This CDR3 is 14 amino acids long.

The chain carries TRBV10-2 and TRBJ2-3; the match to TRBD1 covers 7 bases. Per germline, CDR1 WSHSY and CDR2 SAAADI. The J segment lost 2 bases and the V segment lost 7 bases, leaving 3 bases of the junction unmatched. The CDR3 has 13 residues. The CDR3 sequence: CASMGQLTDTQYF. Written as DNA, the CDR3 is TGCGCCAGCATGGGACAGCTCACAGATACGCAGTATTTT.

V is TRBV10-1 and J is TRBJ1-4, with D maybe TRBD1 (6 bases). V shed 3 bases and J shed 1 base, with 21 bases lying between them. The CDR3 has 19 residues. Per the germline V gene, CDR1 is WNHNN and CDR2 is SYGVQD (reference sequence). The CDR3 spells CASSDGFDMTGLTNEKLFF. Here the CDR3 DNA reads TGCGCCAGCAGTGATGGCTTTGATATGACAGGCCTAACTAATGAAAAACTGTTTTTT.

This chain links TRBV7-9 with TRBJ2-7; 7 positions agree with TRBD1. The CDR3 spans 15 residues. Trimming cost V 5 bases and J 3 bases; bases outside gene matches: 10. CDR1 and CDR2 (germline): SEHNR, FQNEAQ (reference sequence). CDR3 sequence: CASSPGPGQSYEQYF. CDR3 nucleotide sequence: TGTGCCAGCAGCCCTGGCCCGGGACAGAGCTACGAGCAGTACTTC.

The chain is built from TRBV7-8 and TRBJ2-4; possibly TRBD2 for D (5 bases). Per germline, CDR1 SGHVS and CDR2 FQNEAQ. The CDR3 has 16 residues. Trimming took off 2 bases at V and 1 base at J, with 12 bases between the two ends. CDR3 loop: CASSLRERLAKNIQYF. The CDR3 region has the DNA TGTGCCAGCAGCTTACGGGAAAGGTTGGCCAAAAACATTCAGTACTTC.

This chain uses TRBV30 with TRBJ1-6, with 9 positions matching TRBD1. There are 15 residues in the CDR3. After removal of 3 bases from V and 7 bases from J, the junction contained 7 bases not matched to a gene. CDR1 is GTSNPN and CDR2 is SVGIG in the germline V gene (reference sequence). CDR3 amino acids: CAWRPFGQGNSPLHF. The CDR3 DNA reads TGTGCCTGGAGACCCTTCGGACAGGGGAATTCACCCCTCCACTTT.